Listed here is a single TCR beta chain. Its antigen is undetermined. Caucasian adults living in Nashville, Tennessee, provided all samples. Germline assignment: CDR1 SGHRS and CDR2 YFSETQ. The V and J ends lost 4 bases and 7 bases respectively, with 17 bases between them. The length of the CDR3 is 15 residues. This sample is drawn from a study of shared clonotypes between healthy human individuals. Study outcomes and limitations: Around 5% of naive CD4 clonotypes were common to a handful of donors.

The sorted-subset replicate PCRs were given around 200 ng DNA, which is approximately 30,000 T cell genomes. Data came from immunoSEQ multiplex PCR; TCRdb stores just in-frame clones and leaves some out. The data hold about 2.4 million clones, with under 95% observed a single time. The chain joins TRBV5-1 to TRBJ1-4; D perhaps matches TRBD1 (5 bases). Material: naive CD4+ T cells from PBMCs. Subset denoted: CD45RA+ positively selected. This TCR came from a man between 18 and 29 years old in good health. Some clones in this sample may be carry-over from other donors' samples. The CDR3: CASSGGGTQGEKLFF. CDR3 DNA sequence: TGCGCCAGCAGCGGTGGGGGGACGCAAGGTGAAAAACTGTTTTTT.